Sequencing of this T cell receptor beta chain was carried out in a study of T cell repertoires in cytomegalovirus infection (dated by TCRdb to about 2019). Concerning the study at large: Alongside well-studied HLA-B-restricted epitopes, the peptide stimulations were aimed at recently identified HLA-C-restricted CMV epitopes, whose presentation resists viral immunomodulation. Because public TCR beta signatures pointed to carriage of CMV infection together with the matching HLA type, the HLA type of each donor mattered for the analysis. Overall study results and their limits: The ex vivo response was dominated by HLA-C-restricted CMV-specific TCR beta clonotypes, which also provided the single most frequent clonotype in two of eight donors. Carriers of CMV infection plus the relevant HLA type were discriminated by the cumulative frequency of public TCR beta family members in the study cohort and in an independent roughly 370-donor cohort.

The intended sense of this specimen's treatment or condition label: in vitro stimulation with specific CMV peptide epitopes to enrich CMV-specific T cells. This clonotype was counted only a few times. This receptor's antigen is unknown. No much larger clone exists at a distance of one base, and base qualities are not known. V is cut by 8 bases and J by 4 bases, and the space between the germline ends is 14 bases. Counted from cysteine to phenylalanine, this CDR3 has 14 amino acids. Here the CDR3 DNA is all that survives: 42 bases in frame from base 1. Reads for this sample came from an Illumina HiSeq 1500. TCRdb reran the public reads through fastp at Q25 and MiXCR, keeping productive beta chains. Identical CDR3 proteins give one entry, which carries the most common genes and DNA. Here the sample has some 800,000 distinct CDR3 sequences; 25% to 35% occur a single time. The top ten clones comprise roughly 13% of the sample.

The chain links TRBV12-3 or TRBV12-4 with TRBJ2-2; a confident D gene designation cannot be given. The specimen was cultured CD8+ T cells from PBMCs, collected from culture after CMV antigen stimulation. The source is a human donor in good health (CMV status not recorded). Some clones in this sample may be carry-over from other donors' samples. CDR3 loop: CASAQRASTGELFF. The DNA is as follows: TGTGCCAGCGCCCAACGGGCTTCCACCGGGGAGCTGTTTTTT.